This is a list of T cell receptor beta chains from one sample in a study of molecular identifiers for immune sequencing clone quantification. MiXCR, run by TCRdb on the PCR reads, gives a single entry per CDR3 protein. The table lists 550,000 to 750,000 distinct CDR3 sequences, 15% to 20% of them singletons. The sample comprised naive CD8+ T cells from blood, with Jurkat cell RNA spiked in. Receptors were obtained from a human donor in good health. Some libraries in this study had Jurkat cell RNA spiked in. The CDR3 runs from the conserved cysteine through the conserved F or W. Fields, in order: D gene, clone size, J gene, V gene, CDR3 protein, CDR3 DNA. A D gene is named only where the DNA matches it firmly. Only part of the rows carry a size: once, few, many, or a class if the clone is expanded.

>TRBD2|many|TRBJ2-7|TRBV20-1
CSARSLAGSSYEQYF
TGCAGTGCTAGGTCTCTAGCGGGATCCTCCTACGAGCAGTACTTC
>-|many|TRBJ2-3|TRBV12-5
CASGLVRAGDTQYF
TGTGCTAGTGGTTTGGTAAGGGCCGGAGATACGCAGTATTTT
>TRBD2|-|TRBJ2-1|TRBV4-3
CASSRGLAGLSYNEQFF
TGCGCCAGCAGCCGCGGACTAGCGGGACTCTCCTACAATGAGCAGTTCTTC
>-|-|TRBJ1-2|TRBV12-3/TRBV12-4
CASSLSGDPYGYTF
TGTGCCAGCAGTCTATCAGGGGACCCGTATGGCTACACCTTC
>TRBD2|many|TRBJ2-2|TRBV7-6
CASSPGTSGAGELFF
TGTGCCAGCAGCCCCGGGACTAGCGGAGCCGGGGAGCTGTTTTTT
>TRBD1|few|TRBJ2-7|TRBV19
CASSPGTGWTYEQYF
TGTGCCAGTAGTCCCGGGACAGGGTGGACCTACGAGCAGTACTTC
>-|many|TRBJ2-1|TRBV7-2
CASSLIDSNEQFF
TGTGCCAGCAGCTTAATAGACAGCAATGAGCAGTTCTTC
>-|-|TRBJ1-2|TRBV12-3/TRBV12-4
CASSLHRADGYTF
TGTGCCAGCAGTTTACACCGGGCCGATGGCTACACCTTC
>TRBD1|many|TRBJ2-3|TRBV6-6
CASRYVTGDTQYF
TGTGCCAGCAGATACGTGACAGGGGATACGCAGTATTTT
>-|-|TRBJ2-7|TRBV7-9
CASSLREVYEQYF
TGTGCCAGCAGCCTCCGGGAAGTGTACGAGCAGTACTTC
>-|-|TRBJ2-3|TRBV4-1
CASSQVLGVADTQYF
TGCGCCAGCAGCCAAGTGTTAGGGGTAGCAGATACGCAGTATTTT
>-|many|TRBJ1-5|TRBV19
CASSIGGGPNQPQHF
TGTGCCAGTAGTATAGGCGGGGGGCCCAATCAGCCCCAGCATTTT
>-|many|TRBJ1-1|TRBV20-1
CSARDGLNTEAFF
TGCAGTGCTAGGGACGGTTTGAACACTGAAGCTTTCTTT
>TRBD1|many|TRBJ2-7|TRBV30
CAWGDPWTGPSDEQYF
TGTGCCTGGGGGGACCCATGGACAGGGCCATCGGACGAGCAGTACTTC
>-|many|TRBJ2-7|TRBV28
CASSNRDSGSAQYF
TGTGCCAGCAGTAACCGGGACTCCGGGTCCGCGCAGTACTTC
>TRBD2|-|TRBJ2-5|TRBV13
CVSSLEASGGQETQYF
TGTGTCAGCAGCTTAGAGGCTAGCGGGGGGCAAGAGACCCAGTACTTC
>-|-|TRBJ1-5|TRBV20-1
CSARAGVVGNQPQHF
TGCAGTGCTAGAGCGGGGGTAGTGGGCAATCAGCCCCAGCATTTT